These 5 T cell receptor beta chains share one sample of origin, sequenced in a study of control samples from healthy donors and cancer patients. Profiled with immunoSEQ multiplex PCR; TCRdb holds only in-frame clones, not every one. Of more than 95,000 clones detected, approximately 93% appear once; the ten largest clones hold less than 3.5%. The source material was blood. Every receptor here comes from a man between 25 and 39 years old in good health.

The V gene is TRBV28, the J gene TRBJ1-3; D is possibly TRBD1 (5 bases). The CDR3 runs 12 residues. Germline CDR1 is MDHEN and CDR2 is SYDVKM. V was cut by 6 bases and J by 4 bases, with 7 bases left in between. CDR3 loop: CASRAGGNTIYF. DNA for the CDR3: TGTGCCAGCAGGGCAGGGGGAAACACCATATATTTT.

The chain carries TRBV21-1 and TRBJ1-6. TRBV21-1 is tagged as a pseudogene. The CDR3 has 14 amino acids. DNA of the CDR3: TGTGCCAGCAGCCCGCTAAGCTATAATTCACCCCTCCACTTT. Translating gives CASSPLSYNSPLHF.

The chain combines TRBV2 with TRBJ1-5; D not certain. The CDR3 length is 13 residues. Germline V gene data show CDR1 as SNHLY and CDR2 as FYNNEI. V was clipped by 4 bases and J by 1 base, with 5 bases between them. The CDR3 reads CASSGNSNQPQHF. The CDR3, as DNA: TGTGCCAGCAGTGGAAACAGCAATCAGCCCCAGCATTTT.

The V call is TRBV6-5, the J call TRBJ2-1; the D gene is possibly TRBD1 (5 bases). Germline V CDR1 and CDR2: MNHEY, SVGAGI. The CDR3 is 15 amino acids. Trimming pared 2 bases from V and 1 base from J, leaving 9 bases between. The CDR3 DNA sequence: TGTGCCAGCAGTTACACAGGAACTTCCTACAATGAGCAGTTCTTC. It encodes CASSYTGTSYNEQFF.

CDR3 coding DNA: TGTGCCAGCAGCTTAGGCAGGGAGGCAAAACTGTTTTTT. It codes for CASSLGREAKLFF. The V gene is TRBV7-9, the J gene TRBJ1-4; D is perhaps TRBD1 (5 bases). This CDR3 has 13 residues. The V gene lost 1 base and the J gene lost 10 bases, with 10 bases spanning the gap. CDR1 is SEHNR, CDR2 FQNEAQ, per germline (reference sequence).